This TCR beta chain was retrieved from a study of Ad26.COV2.S vaccination and SARS-CoV-2 variants. Background on the study: Ad26.COV2.S given intramuscularly, once or twice 56 days apart.

Stated treatment: some 20 received Ad26.COV2.S at low or high dose, single or two shots; several received placebo; per-sample allocation not given. Samples analyzed were those drawn on day 63 after the first vaccine or placebo injection. Data came from immunoSEQ multiplex PCR; TCRdb stores just in-frame clones and leaves some out. The sample shows some 480,000 clones, around nine tenths of them seen only once. In the case of this clone: No antigen is known for it.

Trimming removed 3 bases at V and 1 base at J, with 10 bases between. Germline assignment: CDR1 SGDLS and CDR2 YYNGEE. This CDR3 region has 14 residues. Study conclusions and caveats: While placebo recipients had lower spike-specific TCR breadth, vaccine recipients had more.

This sequence originates from a person aged 18 to 59 who received the Ad26.COV2.S COVID-19 vaccine or a placebo. The rearrangement joins TRBV9 to TRBJ1-1, with D possibly being TRBD1 (5 bases). The sequenced sample was peripheral blood, obtained in a trial of Ad26.COV2.S vaccine versus placebo. The CDR3 protein is CASSAPTANTEAFF. For the CDR3, the DNA is TGTGCCAGCAGCGCTCCGACAGCGAACACTGAAGCTTTCTTT. Together with reference TRBV9 and TRBJ1-1, the CDR3 gives the full variable domain: DSGVTQTPKHLITATGQRVTLRCSPRSGDLSVYWYQQSLDQGLQFLIQYYNGEERAKGNILERFSAQQFPDLHSELNLSSLELGDSALYFCASSAPTANTEAFFGQGTRLTVV.